This T cell receptor (beta chain) is from a study of blood T cell repertoires in COVID-19. Study at large: Samples came from the United States, Italy and Spain, spanning acute and convalescent COVID-19. T cells, B-cell-depleted T cells, or PBMCs supplied cDNA or gDNA.

Using immunoSEQ multiplex PCR, the repertoire was profiled, and TCRdb retains in-frame clones only, with some absent. The table shows about 200,000 clones, with about 79% occurring only once. Germline-derived CDR1 and CDR2 are SNHLY and FYNNEI. Trimming cost V 6 bases and J 5 bases, with 19 bases left between them. There are 15 residues in the CDR3. This receptor was taken from a human donor in a cohort sampled during active COVID-19. The source material was peripheral blood. The chain is built from TRBV2 and TRBJ2-5; D is unresolved. The DNA for the CDR3 is TGTGCCAGCAGCCCCAGAGGAAAGCCGGTCGAGACCCAGTACTTC. Protein: CASSPRGKPVETQYF.